This record looks at one T cell receptor beta chain sequence and its context. The PCR made use of 60 Vbeta and 13 Jbeta primers. Sequenced by immunoSEQ multiplex PCR; TCRdb stores in-frame clones only, minus some. The table records some 270,000 clones, 80% of them present only once. The data originate from a study of cytomegalovirus exposure and HLA in healthy donors. CDR3 length: 16 amino acids. V gave up 6 bases and J gave up 4 bases; unmatched junction bases: 6. From germline, CDR1 is SNHLY and CDR2 FYNNEI. The rearrangement joins TRBV2 to TRBJ2-5; 15 bases map to TRBD2. The receptor was isolated from a girl aged 2 to 10 in good health and CMV-seronegative. Sequencing was carried out using PBMCs. Here the CDR3 reads CASRPGLAGGPETQYF. The CDR3 nucleotides read TGTGCCAGCAGACCCGGACTAGCGGGGGGGCCAGAGACCCAGTACTTC.